Many counts were recorded for the clone carrying this T cell receptor (beta chain). Amplified TCR beta CDR3 regions derived from RNA transcripts. Primed by the HTBI set, a first-round RT-PCR was run on the TCR CDR3. MiXCR, run by TCRdb on the multiplex PCR reads, gives a single entry per CDR3 protein. Found here are a few hundred thousand distinct CDR3 sequences, 15% to 20% of them singletons; the top ten hold 35% to 50%. These data belong to a study of T cells in Graves' hyperthyroidism and ophthalmopathy. V lost 2 bases to trimming and J lost 1 base, with 8 bases between them. This CDR3 spans 15 amino acids.

This sequence joins TRBV12-3 or TRBV12-4 and TRBJ2-2; D not resolved. This clonotype was sampled from a man aged 18 to 35 with Graves' ophthalmopathy. The sequenced sample consisted of blood. CDR3 DNA: TGTGCCAGCAGTTTAAGGCAGATGAACACCGGGGAGCTGTTTTTT. Amino acid sequence: CASSLRQMNTGELFF.